The 32 T cell receptor beta chains in this list originate from one sample, sequenced in a study of T cells in localized non-small cell lung cancer. This table comes from immunoSEQ multiplex PCR, and its TCRdb copy is limited to in-frame clones, with some not included. Altogether tens of thousands of clones are present, about 80% being singletons, with the ten largest covering 15% to 20%. The material was peripheral blood, obtained before any cancer treatment. All receptors come from a male donor at least 60 years old with stage III squamous cell lung carcinoma.

This chain connects TRBV28 to TRBJ1-2; D unresolved. The V end was cut by 6 bases, the J end by 4 bases, with 12 bases between. The germline gives CDR1 MDHEN, CDR2 SYDVKM. CDR3 size: 13 residues. CDR3 amino acids: CASSPPSFYGYTF. The CDR3 nucleotides are TGTGCCAGCAGCCCCCCTAGTTTCTATGGCTACACCTTC.

The chain carries TRBV4-2 and TRBJ1-3, with TRBD1 as a possible D gene (6 bases). Germline CDR1 reads LGHNA; CDR2 reads YNFKEQ. Trimming shortened V by 0 bases and J by 0 bases, and 12 bases separated the two germline ends. The length of the CDR3 is 17 residues. The CDR3, as DNA: TGTGCCAGCAGCCAAGAGCCCCAGGGGTCCTCTGGAAACACCATATATTTT. Its translation is CASSQEPQGSSGNTIYF.

Only one count was recorded for this clone. The chain has TRBV18 and TRBJ2-7, with 9 bases that match TRBD1. V lost 3 bases and J lost 7; bases outside the gene matches: 10. Germline loops: CDR1 KGHSH, CDR2 LQKENI. This CDR3 is built from 15 residues. The CDR3 here is CASSPSWTGVGEQYF. Written as DNA, the CDR3 is TGTGCCAGCTCACCTAGCTGGACAGGGGTTGGAGAGCAGTACTTC.

V usage is TRBV5-1 and J usage is TRBJ1-3; no reliable D call. Germline V CDR1 and CDR2: SGHRS, YFSETQ. CDR3 length: 14 residues. With 0 bases removed from V and 4 bases from J, the gap between germline ends came to 8 bases. The CDR3 reads CASSLESRGNTIYF. The DNA of the CDR3 is TGCGCCAGCAGCTTGGAGTCAAGAGGAAACACCATATATTTT.

The V and J genes are TRBV30 and TRBJ1-2, with D hard to call. This CDR3 is built from 13 residues. CDR1 and CDR2 from the germline V gene are GTSNPN and SVGIG (reference sequence). Trimming removed 4 bases at V and 2 bases at J, with 11 bases between. The CDR3 reads CAWTEDKNYGYTF. Written as DNA, the CDR3 is TGTGCCTGGACAGAAGACAAGAACTATGGCTACACCTTC.

The chain couples TRBV5-1 to TRBJ2-5; 8 nucleotides align to TRBD1. Germline V gene data show CDR1 as SGHRS and CDR2 as YFSETQ. Germline trimming cut 4 bases from V and 2 bases from J; bases unmatched to any gene: 7. CDR3 length: 15 residues. The CDR3 nucleotides are TGCGCCAGCAGCCCCGGGACAGGCCCTCAAGAGACCCAGTACTTC. This codes for CASSPGTGPQETQYF.

The chain is built from TRBV7-9 and TRBJ1-1; possibly TRBD1 for D (5 bases). CDR1 is SEHNR and CDR2 is FQNEAQ in the germline V gene (reference sequence). V was clipped by 4 bases and J by 5 bases, with 11 bases between them. The CDR3 runs 13 residues. CDR3 sequence reads: CASSSPGETEAFF. The DNA for the CDR3 is TGTGCCAGCAGCTCCCCGGGGGAAACTGAAGCTTTCTTT.

By sample share, this clone is medium-sized. V is TRBV2 and J is TRBJ1-6; D is undetermined. Germline V gives CDR1 SNHLY, CDR2 FYNNEI. The ends were cut back, 9 bases at V and 5 bases at J, with 14 bases in the middle. This CDR3 has 14 amino acids. The CDR3 region has the DNA TGTGCCAGTCGAGCGCAGGTCGATAATTCACCCCTCCACTTT. Translating gives CASRAQVDNSPLHF.

V and J are TRBV2 and TRBJ2-1, with TRBD1 matching 7 bases. The CDR3 has 15 residues. Germline V CDR1 and CDR2: SNHLY, FYNNEI. Trimming at V came to 6 bases and at J to 1 base, leaving 6 bases not matched to a gene. The CDR3 protein is CASSLRQGSYNEQFF. The DNA of the CDR3 is TGTGCCAGCAGCCTCAGACAGGGTTCCTACAATGAGCAGTTCTTC.

The J gene is TRBJ2-2, the V gene TRBV19; perhaps TRBD2 as D (5 bases). Trimming took off 4 bases at V and 2 bases at J, with 8 bases between the two ends. Germline values: CDR1 LNHDA, CDR2 SQIVND (reference sequence). This CDR3 spans 14 amino acids. CDR3 in amino acids: CASSTTGNTGELFF. As DNA, the CDR3 is TGTGCCAGTAGTACGACGGGAAACACCGGGGAGCTGTTTTTT.

The V gene is TRBV7-2, the J gene TRBJ2-3; D possibly matches TRBD1 or TRBD2 (5 bases each). V shed 5 bases and J shed 3 bases, with 12 bases lying between them. This CDR3 has 14 amino acids. Germline lookup yields CDR1 SGHTA and CDR2 FQGNSA. CDR3: CASSPGRSTDTQYF. As DNA, the CDR3 is TGTGCCAGCAGCCCGGGACGCTCAACAGATACGCAGTATTTT.

V usage is TRBV14 and J usage is TRBJ2-1; 8 nucleotides agree with TRBD2. V was clipped by 5 bases and J by 4 bases; unmatched bases: 4. Germline lookup yields CDR1 SGHDN and CDR2 FVKESK. The CDR3 length is 14 residues. CDR3 sequence: CASSIAGPYNEQFF. In nucleotides, the CDR3 is TGTGCCAGCAGCATAGCGGGGCCTTACAATGAGCAGTTCTTC.

The gene calls are TRBV11-2 and TRBJ2-7; possibly TRBD1 or TRBD2 for D (5 bases each). Germline CDR1 SGHAT, CDR2 FQNNGV. V lost 7 bases and J 7 bases, leaving 20 bases between the germline ends. This CDR3 spans 14 amino acids. The CDR3 nucleotides read TGTGCCAGCACCCCCTCCGGGACGGGTGGGGAGCAGTACTTC. It codes for CASTPSGTGGEQYF.

This chain joins TRBV10-1 and TRBJ1-2; possibly TRBD1 for D (5 bases). V lost 0 bases, J lost 5 bases, and 7 bases lay in between. The CDR3 is made up of 13 amino acids. The V gene's germline CDR1 is WNHNN and CDR2 SYGVQD (reference sequence). CDR3 coding DNA: TGCGCCAGCAGTGAGTCGGGGGGGTATGGCTACACCTTC. It translates to CASSESGGYGYTF.

The rearrangement joins TRBV5-1 to TRBJ1-1, with D maybe TRBD1 (5 bases). Per germline, CDR1 SGHRS and CDR2 YFSETQ. This CDR3 is built from 14 residues. V lost 0 bases and J lost 4, with 10 bases in between. CDR3 sequence (DNA): TGCGCCAGCAGCTTGGTAACAGGCGGCACTGAAGCTTTCTTT. Amino acids: CASSLVTGGTEAFF.

This clone has more than one count but fewer than ten. The chain joins TRBV2 to TRBJ1-5, with D hard to call. The germline gives CDR1 SNHLY, CDR2 FYNNEI. This CDR3 spans 12 amino acids. The V end lost 3 bases, the J end lost 6 bases, and 6 bases lay between the germline ends. The CDR3 here is CASSDALQPQHF. The CDR3 nucleotides are TGTGCCAGCAGTGATGCGCTTCAGCCCCAGCATTTT.

The sample holds a few counts of this clone. The chain couples TRBV7-8 to TRBJ2-1; 9 bases fit TRBD1. Trimming at V came to 5 bases and at J to 8 bases, leaving 10 bases not matched to a gene. This CDR3 comprises 15 residues. Per the germline V gene, CDR1 is SGHVS and CDR2 is FQNEAQ. CDR3: CASSAGTGKLHEQFF. The CDR3 DNA is TGTGCCAGCAGCGCGGGGACAGGGAAATTGCATGAGCAGTTCTTC.

The chain combines TRBV25-1 with TRBJ2-5; weak D call: TRBD2 (6 bases). V was trimmed by 4 bases and J by 3 bases, leaving 12 bases between them. CDR1 is MGHDK, CDR2 SYGVNS, per germline. This CDR3 has 14 amino acids. CDR3 sequence: CASSAGGGEETQYF. The CDR3 DNA follows: TGTGCCAGCAGTGCCGGAGGCGGGGAAGAGACCCAGTACTTC. Complete variable domain (other parts from reference TRBV25-1 and TRBJ2-5): EADIYQTPRYLVIGTGKKITLECSQTMGHDKMYWYQQDPGMELHLIHYSYGVNSTEKGDLSSESTVSRIRTEHFPLTLESARPSHTSQYLCASSAGGGEETQYFGPGTRLLVL.

This chain connects TRBV18 to TRBJ2-1; 7 bases match TRBD1. The V gene's germline CDR1 is KGHSH and CDR2 LQKENI. The CDR3 has 11 residues. V lost 5 bases to trimming and J lost 10 bases; unmatched junction nucleotides: 2. CDR3 DNA sequence: TGTGCCAGCTCAGACAGGGCCGAGCAGTTCTTC. Encoded protein: CASSDRAEQFF.

The chain carries TRBV18 and TRBJ2-3; no clear D. Germline V CDR1 and CDR2: KGHSH, LQKENI. V lost 4 bases, J lost 1 base, and 12 bases lay in between. The CDR3 extends over 15 amino acids. CDR3 DNA sequence: TGTGCCAGCTCACTGCAGGTTGATCGCACAGATACGCAGTATTTT. This encodes CASSLQVDRTDTQYF.

The sample holds a few counts of this clone. The rearrangement joins TRBV7-8 to TRBJ1-1, with a weak D call TRBD1 (5 bases). Trimming shortened V by 2 bases and J by 4 bases, and 14 bases separated the two germline ends. The CDR3 spans 15 residues. CDR1 is SGHVS and CDR2 is FQNEAQ in the germline V gene. Here the CDR3 reads CASSLSRVGGTEAFF. Written as DNA, the CDR3 is TGTGCCAGCAGCTTATCCAGGGTCGGGGGCACTGAAGCTTTCTTT. Drawing the rest from reference TRBV7-8 and TRBJ1-1, the complete variable domain is GAGVSQSPRYKVAKRGQDVALRCDPISGHVSLFWYQQALGQGPEFLTYFQNEAQLDKSGLPSDRFFAERPEGSVSTLKIQRTQQEDSAVYLCASSLSRVGGTEAFFGQGTRLTVV.

The chain links TRBV30 to TRBJ2-1; D perhaps matches TRBD2 (5 bases). The CDR3 length is 16 residues. Looked up from germline, CDR1 is GTSNPN and CDR2 is SVGIG (reference sequence). Trimming pared 2 bases from V and 0 bases from J, leaving 14 bases between. CDR3 nucleotides: TGTGCCTGGAGTAGCGCCTATGGGAGCTCCTACAATGAGCAGTTCTTC. It codes for CAWSSAYGSSYNEQFF. Looking up the rest from reference TRBV30 and TRBJ2-1 gives the full variable domain: SQTIHQWPATLVQPVGSPLSLECTVEGTSNPNLYWYRQAAGRGLQLLFYSVGIGQISSEVPQNLSASRPQDRQFILSSKKLLLSDSGFYLCAWSSAYGSSYNEQFFGPGTRLTVL.

The chain is built from TRBV7-2 and TRBJ1-5; D ambiguous. This CDR3 spans 15 amino acids. Germline values: CDR1 SGHTA, CDR2 FQGNSA. The ends were cut back, 5 bases at V and 2 bases at J, with 13 bases in the middle. The CDR3 DNA reads TGTGCCAGCAGCCCCGGAGCCGTGGGCAATCAGCCCCAGCATTTT. The encoded protein is CASSPGAVGNQPQHF.

The V gene is TRBV5-1, the J gene TRBJ2-1, with D possibly TRBD2 on 5 matching bases. CDR3 length equals 13 residues. V was shortened by 2 bases and J by 6 bases, with 9 bases between the two germline ends. The germline V gene has CDR1 SGHRS and CDR2 YFSETQ. The DNA of the CDR3 is TGCGCCAGCAGCTTATCCGGGATCAATGAGCAGTTCTTC. It specifies CASSLSGINEQFF.

This clone was seen only once. The V call is TRBV2, the J call TRBJ1-1; D is uncertain. Trimming pared 4 bases from V and 8 bases from J, leaving 8 bases between. In germline, CDR1 is SNHLY, CDR2 FYNNEI. The CDR3 length is 11 residues. This CDR3 reads CASSGTQEAFF. The CDR3 coding sequence is TGTGCCAGCAGTGGGACCCAAGAAGCTTTCTTT.

V is TRBV7-7 and J is TRBJ2-2; 11 nucleotides match TRBD1. The CDR3 extends over 16 amino acids. Looked up from germline, CDR1 is SSHAT and CDR2 is FNYEAQ (reference sequence). Trimming at V came to 0 bases and at J to 6 bases, leaving 3 bases not matched to a gene. The CDR3 sequence: CASSLAQGQGAGELFF. For the CDR3, the DNA is TGTGCCAGCAGCTTAGCGCAGGGACAGGGGGCCGGGGAGCTGTTTTTT.

The genes are TRBV7-8 and TRBJ1-4, with 8 bases that match TRBD1. Germline CDR1 is SGHVS and CDR2 is FQNEAQ. The CDR3 is 18 amino acids. With 5 bases clipped from V and 0 bases from J, the junction kept 11 bases outside the gene matches. The CDR3 DNA sequence: TGTGCCAGCAGCAACTCCGGGACAGGTTATTCAACTAATGAAAAACTGTTTTTT. Translated, it gives CASSNSGTGYSTNEKLFF.

The chain employs TRBV28 and TRBJ2-7; D uncertain. The CDR3 is 11 amino acids. V was clipped by 8 bases and J by 2 bases, with 7 bases between them. In germline, CDR1 is MDHEN, CDR2 SYDVKM. CDR3 DNA: TGTGCCAGCCAGAGCGCCTACGAGCAGTACTTC. It yields the protein CASQSAYEQYF.

The chain recombines TRBV9 with TRBJ1-2; D remains unclear. Germline V gives CDR1 SGDLS, CDR2 YYNGEE. This CDR3 is 8 amino acids long. The V gene lost 4 bases and the J gene lost 13 bases, with 5 bases spanning the gap. CDR3: CASSPLTF. The CDR3 region has the DNA TGTGCCAGCAGCCCCCTCACCTTC.

V is TRBV5-8 and J is TRBJ2-5; no firm D call. This CDR3 has 12 residues. Trimming stripped 2 bases from V and 0 bases from J, with 2 bases between. In germline, CDR1 is SGHTS, CDR2 YDEGEE. The CDR3 coding sequence is TGTGCCAGCAGCTTCAACCAAGAGACCCAGTACTTC. The encoded protein is CASSFNQETQYF.

The genes are TRBV5-4 and TRBJ2-3; D is undetermined. V lost 3 bases and J 2 bases, leaving 4 bases between the germline ends. The CDR3 runs to 12 residues. In germline, CDR1 is SGHNT, CDR2 YYREEE (reference sequence). CDR3 in DNA: TGTGCCAGCAGCTACACCACAGATACGCAGTATTTT. Protein sequence: CASSYTTDTQYF. The variable domain in full, with the rest retrieved from reference TRBV5-4 and TRBJ2-3, is ETGVTQSPTHLIKTRGQQVTLRCSSQSGHNTVSWYQQALGQGPQFIFQYYREEENGRGNFPPRFSGLQFPNYSSELNVNALELDDSALYLCASSYTTDTQYFGPGTRLTVL.

The chain has TRBV11-2 and TRBJ2-1; no definite D call. Trimming cost V 0 bases and J 2 bases, with 11 bases left between them. The CDR3 loop spans 16 amino acids. Per germline, CDR1 SGHAT and CDR2 FQNNGV. The CDR3 reads CASSLDRVGTYNEQFF. As DNA, the CDR3 is TGTGCCAGCAGCTTAGATCGTGTTGGAACCTACAATGAGCAGTTCTTC.